The 17 T cell receptor beta chains presented below share a single source sample, sequenced in a study of T cells in Graves' hyperthyroidism and ophthalmopathy. RNA transcripts served as the template for amplifying TCR beta CDR3 regions. HTBI primers drove first-round RT-PCR of the TCR CDR3. TCRdb called the multiplex PCR reads again in MiXCR, with one record for every CDR3 protein. The repertoire holds under 600,000 distinct CDR3 sequences, with about 16% as singletons. Sequenced input: blood. The receptors stem from a woman aged 40 to 50 with Graves' ophthalmopathy.

This clonotype has only a few counts. The chain employs TRBV9 and TRBJ2-6, with TRBD2 identical over 8 bases. The germline V gene encodes CDR1 SGDLS and CDR2 YYNGEE. The CDR3 length is 16 residues. The J segment lost 0 bases and the V segment lost 4 bases, leaving 3 bases of the junction unmatched. The CDR3 DNA reads TGTGCCAGCAGCCGGGGGACTAGCTCTGGGGCCAACGTCCTGACTTTC. Amino acids: CASSRGTSSGANVLTF. Full variable domain (remainder filled in from reference TRBV9 and TRBJ2-6): DSGVTQTPKHLITATGQRVTLRCSPRSGDLSVYWYQQSLDQGLQFLIQYYNGEERAKGNILERFSAQQFPDLHSELNLSSLELGDSALYFCASSRGTSSGANVLTFGAGSRLTVL.

This clonotype has ten or more counts. The rearrangement links TRBV27 to TRBJ2-7; D is undetermined. This CDR3 is built from 14 residues. Trimming left V 8 bases short and J 0 bases short, with 14 bases between. Germline V lookup: CDR1 MNHEY, CDR2 SMNVEV (reference sequence). The DNA of the CDR3 is TGTGCCAGCCGTTACCGCGGTGGCTCCTACGAGCAGTACTTC. Amino acids: CASRYRGGSYEQYF.

Only a few counts were recorded for this clonotype. The V gene is TRBV29-1, the J gene TRBJ1-2; D not resolved. This CDR3 region has 15 residues. The germline gives CDR1 SQVTM, CDR2 ANQGSEA. Trimming took off 0 bases at V and 8 bases at J, with 19 bases between the two ends. The CDR3, as DNA: TGCAGCGTTGAAGATAGAAAGACCGCGGGGTACGGCTACACCTTC. It encodes CSVEDRKTAGYGYTF.

This clonotype was observed a few times. The chain links TRBV7-6 to TRBJ2-1; 15 nucleotides agree with TRBD2. This CDR3 is 18 amino acids long. Per the germline V gene, CDR1 is SGHVS and CDR2 is FNYEAQ. J lost 9 bases, V lost 5 bases, and 14 bases had no gene match. The CDR3 DNA sequence: TGTGCCAGCAGCACGCCCCGGACTAGCGGGGGGGCGTGGGGTGAGCAGTTCTTC. It encodes CASSTPRTSGGAWGEQFF.

The chain is built from TRBV12-3 or TRBV12-4 and TRBJ1-5, with unresolved D. Trimming stripped 7 bases from V and 0 bases from J, with 16 bases between. The CDR3 is 16 amino acids. CDR3 DNA: TGTGCCAGCAATTCCCCCCCAGGATATAGCAATCAGCCCCAGCATTTT. It yields the protein CASNSPPGYSNQPQHF.

This clonotype was seen repeatedly, ten times or more. V usage is TRBV5-1 and J usage is TRBJ2-1; either TRBD1 or TRBD2 may fit D (6 bases each). Germline V gene lookup returns CDR1 SGHRS and CDR2 YFSETQ. V was pared by 2 bases and J by 10 bases, with 13 bases between. The CDR3 length is 13 residues. Here the CDR3 DNA reads TGCGCCAGCAGCTTCGGTGGGGGGCCAGAGCAGTTCTTC. It is translated as CASSFGGGPEQFF.

This sequence joins TRBV29-1 and TRBJ1-1; perhaps TRBD1 as D (6 bases). In germline, CDR1 is SQVTM, CDR2 ANQGSEA. The V end was cut by 4 bases, the J end by 12 bases, with 15 bases between. This CDR3 contains 11 residues. The CDR3 DNA reads TGCAGCGTTGGGGAAGGACAGCTGCCTTTCTTT. As protein: CSVGEGQLPFF. Complete variable domain (other parts from reference TRBV29-1 and TRBJ1-1): SAVISQKPSRDICQRGTSLTIQCQVDSQVTMMFWYRQQPGQSLTLIATANQGSEATYESGFVIDKFPISRPNLTFSTLTVSNMSPEDSSIYLCSVGEGQLPFFGQGTRLTVV.

This clonotype was seen ten or more times. The chain is built from TRBV2 and TRBJ1-1; weak D call: TRBD1 (5 bases). The ends were cut back, 2 bases at V and 1 base at J, with 14 bases in the middle. This CDR3 has 16 residues. CDR1 is SNHLY, CDR2 FYNNEI, per germline. CDR3 bases: TGTGCCAGCAGTGAACTGGCAGGGTGGAGGAACACTGAAGCTTTCTTT. It encodes CASSELAGWRNTEAFF.

This clonotype was recorded many times. V is TRBV29-1 and J is TRBJ2-2; either TRBD1 or TRBD2 may supply D (5 bases each). Per the germline V gene, CDR1 is SQVTM and CDR2 is ANQGSEA. Deletions cut 4 bases from V and 0 bases from J, with 12 bases between. There are 15 residues in the CDR3. The CDR3 region is CSVAGTHANTGELFF. CDR3 coding DNA: TGCAGCGTTGCTGGGACCCACGCGAACACCGGGGAGCTGTTTTTT.

The gene calls are TRBV7-9 and TRBJ1-6; 9 nucleotides match TRBD1. Trimming took 3 bases from V and 9 from J; bases not matched to a gene: 3. The CDR3 is 14 residues long. Germline V CDR1 and CDR2: SEHNR, FQNEAQ (reference sequence). CDR3 region: CASSFGQGRSPLHF. The CDR3 DNA sequence: TGTGCCAGCAGCTTTGGACAGGGGCGTTCACCCCTCCACTTT.

The chain is built from TRBV5-5 and TRBJ1-2, with TRBD1 matching 8 bases. CDR1 is SGHKS, CDR2 YYEKEE, per germline (reference sequence). The trim removed 0 bases at V and 4 bases at J, leaving 5 bases unmatched. This CDR3 is 15 amino acids long. CDR3 in amino acids: CASSLGTGNAYGYTF. The CDR3 DNA sequence: TGTGCCAGCAGCTTGGGGACAGGGAACGCCTATGGCTACACCTTC.

This clonotype has at least ten counts. CDR3 region: CASSLDREQPQHF. The CDR3 bases are TGTGCCAGCAGCTTAGATCGGGAACAGCCCCAGCATTTT. The rearrangement links TRBV11-2 to TRBJ1-5; no clear D gene. Trimming removed 0 bases at V and 7 bases at J, with 7 bases between. The CDR3 runs to 13 residues. Germline V CDR1 and CDR2: SGHAT, FQNNGV. The full variable domain, completed using reference TRBV11-2 and TRBJ1-5, is EAGVAQSPRYKIIEKRQSVAFWCNPISGHATLYWYQQILGQGPKLLIQFQNNGVVDDSQLPKDRFSAERLKGVDSTLKIQPAKLEDSAVYLCASSLDREQPQHFGDGTRLSIL.

This clonotype was found a few times. The chain couples TRBV4-2 to TRBJ2-1; 9 nucleotides line up with TRBD1. The germline V gene encodes CDR1 LGHNA and CDR2 YNFKEQ. This CDR3 has 18 residues. Germline trimming cut 0 bases from V and 8 bases from J; bases unmatched to any gene: 14. This CDR3 is CASSQDLTSGTGMDEQFF. CDR3 bases: TGTGCCAGCAGCCAAGACCTAACGTCCGGGACAGGGATGGATGAGCAGTTCTTC.

V and J are TRBV5-1 and TRBJ2-2; 13 bases fit TRBD2. Germline CDR1 reads SGHRS; CDR2 reads YFSETQ. V gave up 2 bases and J gave up 5 bases; unmatched junction bases: 12. The CDR3 is 19 amino acids. Here the CDR3 reads CASSFDRRRTSGRTGELFF. The DNA for the CDR3 is TGCGCCAGCAGCTTCGACAGAAGAAGGACTAGCGGGAGAACCGGGGAGCTGTTTTTT.

This clonotype was recorded at least ten times. The CDR3 protein is CAITGERGTEAFF. In DNA, the CDR3 is TGTGCCATTACAGGGGAGAGGGGCACTGAAGCTTTCTTT. The chain links TRBV2 to TRBJ1-1, with 7 bases fitting TRBD1. V gave up 10 bases and J gave up 4 bases; unmatched junction bases: 9. This CDR3 is 13 amino acids long. Germline V CDR1 and CDR2: SNHLY, FYNNEI.

The rearrangement links TRBV20-1 to TRBJ2-5; D is uncertain. The CDR3 runs to 11 residues. The germline V gene encodes CDR1 DFQATT and CDR2 SNEGSKA (reference sequence). In DNA, the CDR3 is TGCAGCCTAGGCGGTTTGGAGACCCAGTACTTC. Amino acid sequence: CSLGGLETQYF.

This clonotype appeared a few times. The V and J genes are TRBV7-3 and TRBJ2-1; 7 bases align to TRBD2. This CDR3 has 14 amino acids. Germline V gene lookup returns CDR1 SGHTA and CDR2 FQGTGA. Trimming at V came to 5 bases and at J to 5 bases, leaving 6 bases not matched to a gene. The CDR3 is CASSPSGMNNEQFF. DNA of the CDR3: TGTGCCAGCAGCCCAAGCGGGATGAACAATGAGCAGTTCTTC.